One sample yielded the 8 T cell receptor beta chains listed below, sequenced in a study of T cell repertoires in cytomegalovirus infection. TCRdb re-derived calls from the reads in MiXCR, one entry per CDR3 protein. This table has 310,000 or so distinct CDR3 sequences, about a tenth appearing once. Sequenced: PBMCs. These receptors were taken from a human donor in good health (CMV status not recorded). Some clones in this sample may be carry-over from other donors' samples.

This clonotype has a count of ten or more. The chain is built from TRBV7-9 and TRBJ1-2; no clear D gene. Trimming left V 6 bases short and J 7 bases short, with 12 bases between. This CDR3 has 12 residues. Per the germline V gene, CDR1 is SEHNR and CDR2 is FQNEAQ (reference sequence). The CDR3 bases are TGTGCCAGCAGACCGAGCAGGAGTGGCTACACCTTC. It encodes CASRPSRSGYTF.

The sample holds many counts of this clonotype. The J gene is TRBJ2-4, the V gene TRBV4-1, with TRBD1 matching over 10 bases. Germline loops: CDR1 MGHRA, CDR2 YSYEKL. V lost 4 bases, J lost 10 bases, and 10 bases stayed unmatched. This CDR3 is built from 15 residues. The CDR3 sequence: CASSPRDRGFRIQYF. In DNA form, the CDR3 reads TGCGCCAGCAGCCCCCGGGACAGGGGTTTTAGGATTCAGTACTTC.

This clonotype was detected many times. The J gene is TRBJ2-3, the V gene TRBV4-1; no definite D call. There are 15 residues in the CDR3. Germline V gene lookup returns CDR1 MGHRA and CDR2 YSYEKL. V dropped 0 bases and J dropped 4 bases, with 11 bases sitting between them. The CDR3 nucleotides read TGCGCCAGCAGCCAAGATTCCCCGAGCGCAGATACGCAGTATTTT. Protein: CASSQDSPSADTQYF.

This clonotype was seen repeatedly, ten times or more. CDR3 DNA sequence: TGCAGTGCTAGAGAGCCCCCGAGGAGGCTTCCCCCAGATACGCAGTATTTT. The encoded protein is CSAREPPRRLPPDTQYF. The chain is built from TRBV20-1 and TRBJ2-3, with D possibly TRBD2 on 5 matching bases. This CDR3 is built from 17 residues. Germline CDR1 DFQATT, CDR2 SNEGSKA (reference sequence). The V gene lost 0 bases and the J gene lost 4 bases, with 20 bases spanning the gap.

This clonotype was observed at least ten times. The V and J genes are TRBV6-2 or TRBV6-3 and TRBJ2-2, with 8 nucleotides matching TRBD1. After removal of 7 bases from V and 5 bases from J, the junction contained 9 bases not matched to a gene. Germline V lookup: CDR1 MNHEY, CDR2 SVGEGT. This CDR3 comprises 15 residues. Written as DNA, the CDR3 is TGTGCCAGCACCAACGGACAGGGAAAAACCGGGGAGCTGTTTTTT. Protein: CASTNGQGKTGELFF.

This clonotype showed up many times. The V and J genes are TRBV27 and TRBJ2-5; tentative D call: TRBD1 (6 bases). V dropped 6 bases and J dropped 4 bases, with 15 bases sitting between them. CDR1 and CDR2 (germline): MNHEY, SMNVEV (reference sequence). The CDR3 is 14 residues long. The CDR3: CASSTRTEAETQYF. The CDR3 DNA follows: TGTGCCAGCAGCACTCGGACAGAGGCAGAGACCCAGTACTTC.

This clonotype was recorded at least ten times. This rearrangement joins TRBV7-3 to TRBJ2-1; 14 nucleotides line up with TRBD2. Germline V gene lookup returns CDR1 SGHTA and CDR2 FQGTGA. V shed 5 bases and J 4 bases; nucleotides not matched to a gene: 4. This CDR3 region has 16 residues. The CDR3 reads CASSARLAGGYNEQFF. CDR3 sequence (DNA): TGTGCCAGCAGCGCCCGACTAGCGGGGGGGTACAATGAGCAGTTCTTC.

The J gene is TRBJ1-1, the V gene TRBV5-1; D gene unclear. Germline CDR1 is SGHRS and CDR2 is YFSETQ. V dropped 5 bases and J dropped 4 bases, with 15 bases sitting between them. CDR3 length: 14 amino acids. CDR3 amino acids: CASRVEGRRTEAFF. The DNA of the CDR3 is TGCGCCAGCAGGGTCGAAGGGAGGCGCACTGAAGCTTTCTTT. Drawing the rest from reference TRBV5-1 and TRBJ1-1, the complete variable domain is KAGVTQTPRYLIKTRGQQVTLSCSPISGHRSVSWYQQTPGQGLQFLFEYFSETQRNKGNFPGRFSGRQFSNSRSEMNVSTLELGDSALYLCASRVEGRRTEAFFGQGTRLTVV.